The clone carrying this TCR beta chain was found many times. Its specificity is unknown. The missing CDR3 end, 3 residues past where the read stops, is filled in from the germline J gene. The data originate from a study of T cell clonality in common variable immunodeficiency. Donors gave about 5 to 8.5 ml heparinized peripheral whole blood. Study-wide results and limits: CVID subjects showed higher TCRbeta clonality than healthy controls.

Germline CDR1 and CDR2: SGHVS and FQNEAQ. The CDR3 contains 14 residues. V was clipped by 1 base and J by 2 bases, with 8 bases between them. TCRdb's copy holds only in-frame clones and misses some; the assay was immunoSEQ multiplex PCR. Sampling found about 52,000 clones, none seen once. The sequence derives from a person aged 18 to 75 in good health. This chain joins TRBV7-8 and TRBJ2-5; possibly TRBD2 for D (6 bases). Material for sequencing was peripheral blood mononuclear cells. CDR3 DNA, as far as it was read: TGTGCCAGCAGCTTAGGGGGGGTACAAGAGACC. Amino acids: CASSLGGVQET. The full CDR3 protein is CASSLGGVQETQYF.